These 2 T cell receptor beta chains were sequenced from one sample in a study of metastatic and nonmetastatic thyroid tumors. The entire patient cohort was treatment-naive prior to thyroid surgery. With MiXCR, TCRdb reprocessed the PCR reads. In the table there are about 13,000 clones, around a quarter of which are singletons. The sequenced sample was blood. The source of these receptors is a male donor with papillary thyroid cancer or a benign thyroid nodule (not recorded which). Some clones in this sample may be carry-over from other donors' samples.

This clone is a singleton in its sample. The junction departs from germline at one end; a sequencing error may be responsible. The CDR3 nucleotides are TGTGCCAGCAAACCCCAGCGCCTCCAAGGGACCCAGTACTTC. Amino acids: CASKPQRLQGTQYF. V usage is TRBV2 and J usage is TRBJ2-5; D gene uncertain. Germline V CDR1 and CDR2: SNHLY, FYNNEI. The CDR3 sequence is 14 residues long.

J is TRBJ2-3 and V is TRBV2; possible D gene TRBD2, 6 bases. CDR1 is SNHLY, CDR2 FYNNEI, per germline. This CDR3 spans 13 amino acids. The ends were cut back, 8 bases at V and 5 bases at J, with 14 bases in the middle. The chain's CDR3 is CASGRESGDTQYF. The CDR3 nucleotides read TGTGCCAGCGGACGGGAGTCGGGAGATACGCAGTATTTT.